The T cell receptor (beta chain) under discussion was sequenced for a study of sequential checkpoint blockade in melanoma. Study-level background: TCRbeta immunosequencing was performed on DNA from roughly 91 pretreatment melanoma tumor samples.

Using immunoSEQ multiplex PCR, the repertoire was profiled, and TCRdb retains in-frame clones only, with some absent. The sample holds several hundred clones; approximately 24% are singletons and the top ten take approximately 10%. This clone has more than one count but fewer than ten. Treatment indicated: randomized to nivolumab then ipilimumab (arm A) or the reverse (arm B). No patient had prior DNA-damaging chemotherapy. This receptor was obtained from a human donor with melanoma. Sequencing was performed on tumor tissue (inferred from file names), taken from a patient given nivolumab and ipilimumab in sequence.

The CDR3 DNA reads as TGTGCCAGCAGCGACAGGGGAATCGGCGAGCAGTACTTC. This codes for CASSDRGIGEQYF. This rearrangement joins TRBV6-8 to TRBJ2-7, with 8 bases aligning to TRBD1. The CDR3 spans 13 residues. Germline values: CDR1 MNHGY, CDR2 SAAAGT. With 6 bases clipped from V and 6 bases from J, the junction kept 7 bases outside the gene matches.